This T cell receptor beta chain is from a study of hypomethylating agent response in myelodysplastic syndrome. The germline gives CDR1 KGHSH, CDR2 LQKENI. V was pared by 3 bases and J by 3 bases, with 12 bases between. The length of the CDR3 is 14 residues. Assay: immunoSEQ multiplex PCR; the TCRdb copy retains only in-frame clones and omits some. The sample holds about a thousand clones, 82% seen once. V is TRBV18 and J is TRBJ2-7; D is unclear. Source: bone marrow, taken before or after starting hypomethylating agent treatment for myelodysplastic syndrome (not recorded which). This receptor was obtained from a human donor with myelodysplastic syndrome. The CDR3 nucleotides read TGTGCCAGCTCACCTACGGACGTGAGCTACGAGCAGTACTTC. Encoded protein: CASSPTDVSYEQYF.